One sample yielded the 18 T cell receptor beta chains listed below, sequenced in a study of early T cells in non-severe SARS-CoV-2 infection. TCRdb processed the 5' RACE reads anew with MiXCR; each CDR3 protein has one entry. The sample yields 65,000 to 80,000 distinct CDR3 sequences, under 15% seen once. Material for sequencing was whole blood. The origin of the receptors is an adult who was a healthcare worker with PCR-confirmed SARS-CoV-2 infection or an uninfected control (not recorded which).

This clonotype was found many times. The CDR3 DNA sequence: TGTGCCAGCAGCCCGGCGGCAGGGGGCACAGATACGCAGTATTTT. Protein: CASSPAAGGTDTQYF. This chain joins TRBV7-9 and TRBJ2-3; D is perhaps TRBD1 (6 bases). Germline V lookup: CDR1 SEHNR, CDR2 FQNEAQ (reference sequence). There are 15 residues in the CDR3. V lost 5 bases and J 1 base, leaving 13 bases between the germline ends.

This clonotype showed up just a few times. This chain uses TRBV4-2 with TRBJ1-1; TRBD1 might be the D (6 bases). CDR1 LGHNA and CDR2 YNFKEQ come from the germline V gene. The CDR3 totals 21 residues. The germline V and J ends were trimmed by 3 bases and 1 base, with 30 bases remaining between them. Written as DNA, the CDR3 is TGTGCCAGCAGCCACCCTCTGATGACCGGGACACTCGAAAGGGGGAACACTGAAGCTTTCTTT. This codes for CASSHPLMTGTLERGNTEAFF.

This clonotype showed up just a few times. The gene calls are TRBV11-2 and TRBJ1-2; maybe TRBD1 (5 bases). CDR1 and CDR2 from the germline V gene are SGHAT and FQNNGV. The CDR3 has 14 residues. V was pared by 5 bases and J by 7 bases, with 17 bases between. The DNA for the CDR3 is TGTGCCAGCAGCCCAGGGTCTCTCCCTGGTGGCTACACCTTC. Residues: CASSPGSLPGGYTF.

The chain employs TRBV20-1 and TRBJ1-6; D gene uncertain. The V end was cut by 1 base, the J end by 0 bases, with 7 bases between. Per the germline V gene, CDR1 is DFQATT and CDR2 is SNEGSKA (reference sequence). CDR3 size: 15 residues. The DNA for the CDR3 is TGCAGTGCTAGAGTAGGGTCCTCCTATAATTCACCCCTCCACTTT. It encodes CSARVGSSYNSPLHF.

This clonotype was found many times. The chain combines TRBV5-1 with TRBJ2-7; 11 bases are a match to TRBD1. Losses at the gene ends were 4 bases for V and 4 bases for J; bases not matched to a gene: 4. Germline CDR1 and CDR2: SGHRS and YFSETQ. This CDR3 spans 14 amino acids. The CDR3 DNA reads TGCGCCAGCAGCCCCCGGGACAGGGGGTACGAGCAGTACTTC. Translated, it gives CASSPRDRGYEQYF.

The V and J genes are TRBV29-1 and TRBJ1-4; tentative D call: TRBD1 (6 bases). The CDR3 contains 12 residues. The V end lost 5 bases, the J end lost 8 bases, and 12 bases lay between the germline ends. The V gene's germline CDR1 is SQVTM and CDR2 ANQGSEA. The CDR3 is CSVTGRHEKLFF. For the CDR3, the DNA is TGCAGCGTTACAGGGCGGCACGAAAAACTGTTTTTT.

V usage is TRBV5-1 and J usage is TRBJ2-7; no clear D. This CDR3 contains 12 residues. V shed 1 base and J shed 3 bases, with 5 bases lying between them. In germline, CDR1 is SGHRS, CDR2 YFSETQ. The CDR3 DNA reads TGCGCCAGCAGCTTGTACGTCTACGAGCAGTACTTC. Translating gives CASSLYVYEQYF.

This clonotype was seen at least ten times. This chain links TRBV11-3 with TRBJ2-2; TRBD1 matches at 7 bases. Germline trimming cut 4 bases from V and 5 bases from J; bases unmatched to any gene: 7. Germline loops: CDR1 SGHNT, CDR2 YENEEA. The length of the CDR3 is 15 residues. The CDR3 region has the DNA TGTGCCAGCAGCTGGAGACAGGGACATACCGGGGAGCTGTTTTTT. Its protein is CASSWRQGHTGELFF. The full variable domain, its missing parts supplied by reference TRBV11-3 and TRBJ2-2, is EAGVVQSPRYKIIEKKQPVAFWCNPISGHNTLYWYLQNLGQGPELLIRYENEEAVDDSQLPKDRFSAERLKGVDSTLKIQPAELGDSAVYLCASSWRQGHTGELFFGEGSRLTVL.

The rearrangement uses TRBV20-1 and TRBJ2-3, with 10 bases fitting TRBD2. Germline V CDR1 and CDR2: DFQATT, SNEGSKA (reference sequence). The CDR3 loop spans 14 amino acids. With 4 bases clipped from V and 4 bases from J, the junction kept 5 bases outside the gene matches. The CDR3 DNA is TGCAGTGCTACTAAGCGGGAGGGGTCAGATACGCAGTATTTT. Encoded protein: CSATKREGSDTQYF.

V gene TRBV11-2 combines with J gene TRBJ2-7, with D perhaps matching TRBD2 (6 bases). The germline gives CDR1 SGHAT, CDR2 FQNNGV. V was pared by 1 base and J by 0 bases, with 19 bases between. This CDR3 contains 18 residues. CDR3 in amino acids: CASSLATGVRGNSYEQYF. The DNA for the CDR3 is TGTGCCAGCAGCTTAGCCACGGGGGTTAGGGGAAACTCCTACGAGCAGTACTTC.

This clonotype appeared a few times. The genes are TRBV20-1 and TRBJ2-7, with 8 bases lining up with TRBD1. The germline V gene has CDR1 DFQATT and CDR2 SNEGSKA (reference sequence). V was clipped by 6 bases and J by 2 bases; unmatched bases: 9. The CDR3 extends over 14 amino acids. CDR3 in DNA: TGCAGTGCCGCTACAGGGGGAAGAACCTACGAGCAGTACTTC. The encoded protein is CSAATGGRTYEQYF.

The chain has TRBV6-2 or TRBV6-3 and TRBJ2-3; 9 bases match TRBD2. The junction had 5 bases not matched to a gene; V was cut back by 2 bases and J by 2 bases. The CDR3 spans 16 residues. Germline CDR1 MNHEY, CDR2 SVGEGT. In nucleotides, the CDR3 is TGTGCCAGCAGTTACGCTAGCGGGGAGAACACAGATACGCAGTATTTT. This encodes CASSYASGENTDTQYF.

This clonotype was seen ten or more times. The V and J genes are TRBV5-1 and TRBJ2-1; 9 bases agree with TRBD2. The junction had 11 bases not matched to a gene; V was cut back by 4 bases and J by 3 bases. CDR3 length equals 17 residues. Germline values: CDR1 SGHRS, CDR2 YFSETQ. This CDR3 reads CASSSLSSGDNYNEQFF. The CDR3 region has the DNA TGCGCCAGCAGCAGCCTCTCTAGCGGGGATAACTACAATGAGCAGTTCTTC. The full variable domain, completed using reference TRBV5-1 and TRBJ2-1, is KAGVTQTPRYLIKTRGQQVTLSCSPISGHRSVSWYQQTPGQGLQFLFEYFSETQRNKGNFPGRFSGRQFSNSRSEMNVSTLELGDSALYLCASSSLSSGDNYNEQFFGPGTRLTVL.

This clonotype occurred many times. This chain connects TRBV21-1 to TRBJ1-1; no check of the table's D call, TRBD1, against the DNA was made. TRBV21-1 is a recognized pseudogene. This CDR3 contains 14 residues. The CDR3 spells CASSARGPGTEAFF. In DNA, the CDR3 is TGTGCCAGCAGCGCCAGGGGTCCGGGCACTGAAGCTTTCTTT.

This sequence joins TRBV28 and TRBJ2-7; D is undetermined. There are 11 residues in the CDR3. Germline CDR1 reads MDHEN; CDR2 reads SYDVKM. The ends were cut back, 5 bases at V and 9 bases at J, with 11 bases in the middle. CDR3 sequence (DNA): TGTGCCAGCAGTAACCTGTCGGGGCAGTACTTC. Translating gives CASSNLSGQYF.

This clonotype came up many times. The gene calls are TRBV29-1 and TRBJ1-2, with TRBD1 matching over 10 bases. V was clipped by 6 bases and J by 1 base; unmatched bases: 11. Germline values: CDR1 SQVTM, CDR2 ANQGSEA. The CDR3 sequence is 16 residues long. The CDR3 reads CSVTILRDRGNYGYTF. The CDR3 DNA reads TGCAGCGTCACCATCCTTCGGGACAGGGGTAACTATGGCTACACCTTC.

This clonotype was counted at least ten times. The J gene is TRBJ2-4, the V gene TRBV2; D perhaps matches TRBD2 (6 bases). The germline gives CDR1 SNHLY, CDR2 FYNNEI. The CDR3 totals 14 residues. The germline V and J ends were trimmed by 5 bases and 6 bases, with 14 bases remaining between them. CDR3 DNA: TGTGCCAGCAGTCCCGACGGAGGGGTAAACATTCAGTACTTC. Translated: CASSPDGGVNIQYF. Complete variable domain (other parts from reference TRBV2 and TRBJ2-4): EPEVTQTPSHQVTQMGQEVILRCVPISNHLYFYWYRQILGQKVEFLVSFYNNEISEKSEIFDDQFSVERPDGSNFTLKIRSTKLEDSAMYFCASSPDGGVNIQYFGAGTRLSVL.

This clonotype was found many times. The V call is TRBV20-1, the J call TRBJ2-7, with D unclear. With 3 bases removed from V and 6 bases from J, the gap between germline ends came to 9 bases. The CDR3 consists of 11 residues. CDR1 is DFQATT, CDR2 SNEGSKA, per germline (reference sequence). The chain's CDR3 is CSASRQPEQYF. CDR3 coding DNA: TGCAGTGCTAGCCGACAACCCGAGCAGTACTTC.